The clone carrying this T cell receptor beta chain was seen a handful of times. Its target is unknown. Employing constant-segment primers, 5'RACE generated TCR alpha and TCR beta cDNA libraries bearing sample barcodes and UMIs. One entry per CDR3 protein results from TCRdb running MiXCR on the 5' RACE reads. The repertoire has about 49,000 distinct CDR3 sequences, around 7.2% of them found once; the top ten carry more than 1.3%. Germline assignment: CDR1 ENHRY and CDR2 SYGVKD. The V end lost 6 bases, the J end lost 4 bases, and 12 bases lay between the germline ends. This CDR3 contains 14 residues. This sample is drawn from a study of T-cell memory formation after mild COVID-19. At the level of the study: Among the donors, TCR clusters were largely specific to each donor.

General study points: Pre-infection memory held some responding clones, suggesting pre-existing cross-reactive T cells responded. Mainly in CM and EM were contracting CD4+ clones; CD8+ were in EMRA.

The sequenced sample consisted of PBMCs or a T cell subset sorted from them (not recorded which). The V gene is TRBV10-3, the J gene TRBJ2-2; no definite D call. The TCR originated in a young man who had mild COVID-19 (a few samples of this study predate the infection). Cell type and time point are not known. The CDR3 region has the DNA TGTGCCATCAGGAGTGACACATCCACCGGGGAGCTGTTTTTT. Amino acid sequence: CAIRSDTSTGELFF.